The 23 T cell receptor beta chains reported below all come from one sample, sequenced in a study of blood T cells in healthy people across ages. Through a sample-barcoded 5' primer and a J-beta primer mix, a second PCR was run for roughly 7 to 11 cycles. TCRdb ran MiXCR on the 5' RACE reads and lists one entry per CDR3 protein. The profile shows fewer than 1,000,000 distinct CDR3 sequences, approximately 44% of them singletons. The sequenced sample consisted of blood. These TCRs come from a man aged 60 to 69 in good health.

The sample holds one count of this clonotype. V gene TRBV6-2 or TRBV6-3 combines with J gene TRBJ2-3; 15 bases agree with TRBD2. CDR3 size: 20 residues. Germline V gene sequence: CDR1 MNHEY, CDR2 SVGEGT. Trimming removed 2 bases from V and 1 base from J; junction bases left unmatched: 10. For the CDR3, the DNA is TGTGCCAGCAGTTACCGCCCGGGACTAGCGGGGGGAACTCGCACAGATACGCAGTATTTT. Residues: CASSYRPGLAGGTRTDTQYF.

This clonotype was seen ten or more times. The rearrangement joins TRBV20-1 to TRBJ2-5; TRBD2 matches at 13 bases. Germline CDR1 reads DFQATT; CDR2 reads SNEGSKA (reference sequence). There are 14 residues in the CDR3. The V and J ends lost 6 bases and 5 bases, in that order; junction bases with no gene match: 6. The CDR3 sequence: CSADGTSGAETQYF. CDR3 in DNA: TGCAGTGCAGACGGGACTAGCGGGGCGGAGACCCAGTACTTC.

The chain couples TRBV5-1 to TRBJ1-6, with D perhaps TRBD1 (5 bases). Trimming left V 3 bases short and J 0 bases short, with 10 bases between. The CDR3 loop spans 16 amino acids. The germline V gene encodes CDR1 SGHRS and CDR2 YFSETQ. The chain's CDR3 is CASSWDGPSYNSPLHF. In DNA, the CDR3 is TGCGCCAGCAGCTGGGACGGGCCCTCCTATAATTCACCCCTCCACTTT. The whole variable domain, filled in from reference TRBV5-1 and TRBJ1-6, reads KAGVTQTPRYLIKTRGQQVTLSCSPISGHRSVSWYQQTPGQGLQFLFEYFSETQRNKGNFPGRFSGRQFSNSRSEMNVSTLELGDSALYLCASSWDGPSYNSPLHFGNGTRLTVT.

The table lists this clonotype with a few counts. This chain joins TRBV6-2 or TRBV6-3 and TRBJ1-2; D is undetermined. CDR3 length: 11 residues. Germline V gene data show CDR1 as MNHEY and CDR2 as SVGEGT. V was pared by 6 bases and J by 4 bases, with 6 bases between. Written as DNA, the CDR3 is TGTGCCAGCAGAACGGTCTATGGCTACACCTTC. Residues: CASRTVYGYTF.

The chain employs TRBV6-5 and TRBJ2-7; a weak D match, TRBD1 (5 bases). The CDR3 covers 16 residues. With 6 bases removed from V and 0 bases from J, the gap between germline ends came to 18 bases. Germline CDR1 and CDR2: MNHEY and SVGAGI. The CDR3 region is CASSSNHQGSSYEQYF. CDR3 bases: TGTGCCAGCAGCTCCAATCATCAGGGAAGCTCCTACGAGCAGTACTTC.

Concerning this clonotype itself: This may come from a read error, since a much larger clone is one base off. The chain joins TRBV4-3 to TRBJ2-6, with 7 bases aligning to TRBD1. J lost 6 bases, V lost 1 base, and 9 bases had no gene match. There are 17 residues in the CDR3. CDR1 and CDR2 (germline): LGHNA, YSLEER. CDR3 DNA sequence: TGCGCCAGCAGCCAAGGGTACAGGGGAACCGTGGCCAACGTCCTGACTTTC. Residues: CASSQGYRGTVANVLTF.

Comments on this clonotype: The germline gene is not matched at one end of the junction; a read error may be the cause. V is TRBV6-2 or TRBV6-3 and J is TRBJ2-1, with D hard to call. This CDR3 spans 11 amino acids. Germline CDR1 is MNHEY and CDR2 is SVGEGT. The CDR3 DNA follows: TGTGCCAGCACCTCGAGCAATGAGCTGTTCTTC. It codes for CASTSSNELFF.

The rearrangement joins TRBV6-1 to TRBJ1-5; 9 positions match TRBD1. CDR1 and CDR2 (germline): MNHNS, SASEGT. The CDR3 has 15 amino acids. The V and J ends lost 7 bases and 3 bases, in that order; junction bases with no gene match: 7. The CDR3 coding sequence is TGTGCCAGCACCGTGGACAGGGGAAACAATCAGCCCCAGCATTTT. This encodes CASTVDRGNNQPQHF.

The V call is TRBV7-2, the J call TRBJ1-5, with 7 positions matching TRBD1. Looked up from germline, CDR1 is SGHTA and CDR2 is FQGNSA. Germline trimming cut 5 bases from V and 6 bases from J; bases unmatched to any gene: 13. CDR3 length: 16 residues. The DNA of the CDR3 is TGTGCCAGCAGCCTAAAGACAGGGACTGGAGCTCAGCCCCAGCATTTT. Translated, it gives CASSLKTGTGAQPQHF.

This clonotype came up once. The chain is built from TRBV5-1 and TRBJ2-5, with TRBD1 identical over 8 bases. The CDR3 extends over 15 amino acids. V shed 3 bases, J shed 11 bases, and the junction held 15 bases outside the gene matches. CDR1 and CDR2 from the germline V gene are SGHRS and YFSETQ. The CDR3 spells CASSSGQGPLAGQYF. The CDR3 DNA is TGCGCCAGCAGCTCCGGACAGGGACCCTTGGCCGGGCAGTACTTC.

The chain carries TRBV3-1 and TRBJ2-1; D not certain. CDR3 length: 15 residues. Per the germline V gene, CDR1 is LGHDT and CDR2 is YNNKEL (reference sequence). Trimming left V 1 base short and J 5 bases short, with 12 bases between. The CDR3 loop is CASSQGTLNDNEQFF. The CDR3 DNA reads as TGTGCCAGCAGCCAAGGAACACTCAACGACAATGAGCAGTTCTTC.

The rearrangement links TRBV29-1 to TRBJ2-3; 10 bases are a match to TRBD1. V shed 4 bases and J 1 base; nucleotides not matched to a gene: 8. Germline V gives CDR1 SQVTM, CDR2 ANQGSEA. This CDR3 contains 16 residues. CDR3 nucleotides: TGCAGCGTTGCTATTTTCGGGACAGGGGGCACAGATACGCAGTATTTT. Its translation: CSVAIFGTGGTDTQYF.

The CDR3 spells CASGTPHHRNTEAFF. Here the CDR3 DNA reads TGTGCTAGTGGGACGCCCCACCACAGGAACACTGAAGCTTTCTTT. This chain joins TRBV12-5 and TRBJ1-1; D is undetermined. CDR3 size: 15 residues. V was cut by 6 bases and J by 1 base, with 15 bases left in between. Germline V gene sequence: CDR1 LGHNT, CDR2 FRNRAP.

This chain connects TRBV5-1 to TRBJ2-7; no definite D call. V dropped 4 bases and J dropped 3 bases, with 17 bases sitting between them. This CDR3 contains 15 residues. Looked up from germline, CDR1 is SGHRS and CDR2 is YFSETQ. This CDR3 is CASSPTRLRGYEQYF. Here the CDR3 DNA reads TGCGCCAGCAGCCCGACGCGACTCCGTGGCTACGAGCAGTACTTC.

V usage is TRBV12-3 or TRBV12-4 and J usage is TRBJ2-6; D is ambiguous. V lost 6 bases to trimming and J lost 2 bases, with 11 bases between them. This CDR3 comprises 15 residues. DNA of the CDR3: TGTGCCAGCAGCCCCCTAGAGACTGGGGCCAACGTCCTGACTTTC. This encodes CASSPLETGANVLTF.

The gene calls are TRBV6-6 and TRBJ2-3; TRBD2 is a possible D gene (6 bases). V gave up 6 bases and J gave up 6 bases, with 16 bases separating them. The CDR3 loop spans 14 amino acids. Germline values: CDR1 MNHNY, CDR2 SVGAGI (reference sequence). The CDR3 is CASSPRTISDTQYF. DNA for the CDR3: TGTGCCAGCAGCCCACGGACTATTTCCGATACGCAGTATTTT.

This clonotype was seen a handful of times. The chain uses TRBV6-6 and TRBJ2-3; 7 positions agree with TRBD2. The length of the CDR3 is 14 residues. CDR1 MNHNY and CDR2 SVGAGI come from the germline V gene (reference sequence). V was clipped by 6 bases and J by 7 bases; unmatched bases: 10. CDR3 nucleotide sequence: TGTGCCAGCAGCCAGTACTCTAGCGGAAATACGCAGTATTTT. Amino acid sequence: CASSQYSSGNTQYF.

This clonotype was counted between two and nine times. The chain uses TRBV15 and TRBJ2-1, with unresolved D. The V end was cut by 3 bases, the J end by 13 bases, with 19 bases between. The length of the CDR3 is 14 residues. In germline, CDR1 is LNHNV, CDR2 YYDKDF (reference sequence). The CDR3 protein is CATSRGSIWPPQFF. In DNA form, the CDR3 reads TGTGCCACCAGCAGGGGTAGCATCTGGCCCCCCCAGTTCTTC.

The chain employs TRBV4-3 and TRBJ1-2, with 7 bases aligning to TRBD1. V shed 0 bases and J 2 bases; nucleotides not matched to a gene: 3. There are 15 residues in the CDR3. CDR1 and CDR2 from the germline V gene are LGHNA and YSLEER. The CDR3 bases are TGCGCCAGCAGCCAAGATTGGGGACAGAACTATGGCTACACCTTC. Amino acid sequence: CASSQDWGQNYGYTF.

The genes are TRBV7-2 and TRBJ2-1; D assignment may be TRBD1 or TRBD2 (5 bases each). Trimming left V 2 bases short and J 5 bases short, with 10 bases between. Germline assignment: CDR1 SGHTA and CDR2 FQGNSA. The CDR3 loop spans 14 amino acids. CDR3 DNA sequence: TGTGCCAGCAGCTTAACGGGACCCAACAATGAGCAGTTCTTC. Protein sequence: CASSLTGPNNEQFF.

This clonotype was found once. A read error may produce the germline difference seen at one junction end. The rearrangement joins TRBV7-2 to TRBJ2-5; tentatively, D is TRBD1 or TRBD2 (5 bases each). The CDR3 extends over 17 amino acids. Germline V gene lookup returns CDR1 SGHTA and CDR2 FQGNSA. This CDR3 is CASGLEGRVVLQETQYF. CDR3 bases: TGTGCCAGCGGCTTAGAGGGACGTGTGGTGCTCCAAGAGACCCAGTACTTC.

This sequence joins TRBV9 and TRBJ2-1; D assignment may be TRBD1 or TRBD2 (6 bases each). Looked up from germline, CDR1 is SGDLS and CDR2 is YYNGEE. Trimming removed 0 bases from V and 9 bases from J, with 10 bases in between. The CDR3 sequence is 13 residues long. DNA of the CDR3: TGTGCCAGCAGCGTAGGGGGGGCGCTTGAGCAGTTCTTC. This gives the protein CASSVGGALEQFF.

The chain is built from TRBV6-5 and TRBJ2-7, with D possibly being TRBD2 (6 bases). Trimming left V 6 bases short and J 10 bases short, with 19 bases between. This CDR3 comprises 13 residues. The germline CDR1 and CDR2 sequences are MNHEY and SVGAGI. The CDR3: CASSRNREYFQYF. CDR3 bases: TGTGCCAGCAGCCGAAACCGGGAGTACTTTCAGTACTTC.